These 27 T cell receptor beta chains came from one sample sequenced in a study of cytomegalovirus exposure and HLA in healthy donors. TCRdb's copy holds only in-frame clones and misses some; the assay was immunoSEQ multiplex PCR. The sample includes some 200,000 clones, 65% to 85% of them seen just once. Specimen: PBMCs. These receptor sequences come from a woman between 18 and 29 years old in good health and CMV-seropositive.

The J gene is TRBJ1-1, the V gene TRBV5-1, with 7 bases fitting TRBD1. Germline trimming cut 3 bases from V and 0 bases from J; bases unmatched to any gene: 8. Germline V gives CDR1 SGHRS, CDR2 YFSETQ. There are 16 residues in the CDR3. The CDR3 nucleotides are TGCGCCAGCAGCTCTGACCCCGGGACAGTGAACACTGAAGCTTTCTTT. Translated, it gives CASSSDPGTVNTEAFF.

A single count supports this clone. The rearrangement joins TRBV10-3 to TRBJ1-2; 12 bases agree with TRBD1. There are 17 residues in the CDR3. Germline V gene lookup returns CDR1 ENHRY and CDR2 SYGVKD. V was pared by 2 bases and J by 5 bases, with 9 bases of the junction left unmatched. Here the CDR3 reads CAISEKPPGQGAYGYTF. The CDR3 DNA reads TGTGCCATCAGTGAGAAGCCCCCGGGACAGGGGGCTTATGGCTACACCTTC.

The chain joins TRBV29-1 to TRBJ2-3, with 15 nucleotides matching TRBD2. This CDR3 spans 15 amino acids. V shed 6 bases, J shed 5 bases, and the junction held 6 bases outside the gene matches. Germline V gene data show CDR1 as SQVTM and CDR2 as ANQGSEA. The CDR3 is CSVARTSGGGDTQYF. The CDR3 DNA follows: TGCAGCGTCGCGAGGACTAGCGGGGGGGGAGATACGCAGTATTTT.

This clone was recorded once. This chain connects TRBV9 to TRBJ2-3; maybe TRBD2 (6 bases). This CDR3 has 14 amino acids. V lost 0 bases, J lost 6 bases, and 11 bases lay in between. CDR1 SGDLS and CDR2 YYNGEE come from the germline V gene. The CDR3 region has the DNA TGTGCCAGCAGCGTAGGGGCTAGCGAGGATACGCAGTATTTT. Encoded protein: CASSVGASEDTQYF.

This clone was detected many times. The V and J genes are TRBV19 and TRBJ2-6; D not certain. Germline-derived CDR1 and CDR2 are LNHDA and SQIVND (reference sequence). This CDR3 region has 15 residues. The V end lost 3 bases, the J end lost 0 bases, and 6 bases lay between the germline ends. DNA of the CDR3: TGTGCCAGTAGTATTGAGGTCTCTGGGGCCAACGTCCTGACTTTC. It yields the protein CASSIEVSGANVLTF.

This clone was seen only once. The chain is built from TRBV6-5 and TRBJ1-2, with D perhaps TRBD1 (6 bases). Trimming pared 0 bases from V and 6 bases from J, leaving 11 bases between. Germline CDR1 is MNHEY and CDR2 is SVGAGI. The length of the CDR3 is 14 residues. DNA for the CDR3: TGTGCCAGCAGTTACTCGCGACAGGACAATGGCTACACCTTC. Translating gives CASSYSRQDNGYTF.

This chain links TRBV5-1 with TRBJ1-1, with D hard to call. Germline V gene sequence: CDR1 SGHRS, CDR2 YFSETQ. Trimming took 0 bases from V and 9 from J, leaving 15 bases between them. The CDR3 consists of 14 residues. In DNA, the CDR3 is TGCGCCAGCAGCTTGGGACAAAAGAGTGACAAAGCTTTCTTT. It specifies CASSLGQKSDKAFF.

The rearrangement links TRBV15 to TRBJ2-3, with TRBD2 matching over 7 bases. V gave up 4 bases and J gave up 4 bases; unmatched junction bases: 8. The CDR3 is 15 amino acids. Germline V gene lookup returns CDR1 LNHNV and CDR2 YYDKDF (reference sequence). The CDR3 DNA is TGTGCCACCAGCATTAGACTAGCATTAGCAGATACGCAGTATTTT. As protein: CATSIRLALADTQYF.

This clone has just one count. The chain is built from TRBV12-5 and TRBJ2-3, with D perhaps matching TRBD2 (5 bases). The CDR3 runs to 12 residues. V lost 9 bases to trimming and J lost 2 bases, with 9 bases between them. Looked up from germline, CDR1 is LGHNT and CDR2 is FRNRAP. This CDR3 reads CASGRDTDTQYF. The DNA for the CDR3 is TGTGCTAGCGGTCGGGACACAGATACGCAGTATTTT.

The CDR3 spells CASSPPTGGRGETQYF. The CDR3 DNA reads TGTGCCAGCTCACCCCCCACAGGGGGTCGGGGGGAGACCCAGTACTTC. The gene calls are TRBV18 and TRBJ2-5, with TRBD1 identical over 8 bases. The CDR3 spans 16 residues. The V gene end was trimmed by 3 bases and the J gene end by 5 bases; junction bases not matched to a gene: 11. Germline CDR1 is KGHSH and CDR2 is LQKENI. Full variable domain (missing parts from reference TRBV18 and TRBJ2-5): NAGVMQNPRHLVRRRGQEARLRCSPMKGHSHVYWYRQLPEEGLKFMVYLQKENIIDESGMPKERFSAEFPKEGPSILRIQQVVRGDSAAYFCASSPPTGGRGETQYFGPGTRLLVL.

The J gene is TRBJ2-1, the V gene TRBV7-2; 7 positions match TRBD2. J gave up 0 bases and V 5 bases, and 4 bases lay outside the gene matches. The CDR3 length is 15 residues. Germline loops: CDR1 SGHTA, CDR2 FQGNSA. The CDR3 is CASSPWGGSYNEQFF. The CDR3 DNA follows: TGTGCCAGCAGCCCTTGGGGGGGCTCCTACAATGAGCAGTTCTTC.

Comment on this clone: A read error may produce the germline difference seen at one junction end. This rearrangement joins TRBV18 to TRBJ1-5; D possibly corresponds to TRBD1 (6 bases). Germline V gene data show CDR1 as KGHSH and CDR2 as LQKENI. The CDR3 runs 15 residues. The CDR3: CAGSPRSGEGQPQHF. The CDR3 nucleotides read TGTGCCGGCTCACCTCGATCAGGGGAGGGACAGCCCCAGCATTTT.

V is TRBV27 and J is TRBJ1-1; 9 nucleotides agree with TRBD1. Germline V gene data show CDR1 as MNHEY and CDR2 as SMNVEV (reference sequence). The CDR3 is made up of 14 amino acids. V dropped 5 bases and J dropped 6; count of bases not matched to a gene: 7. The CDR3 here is CASSLDRGFSEAFF. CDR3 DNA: TGTGCCAGCAGTCTGGACAGGGGATTTTCTGAAGCTTTCTTT.

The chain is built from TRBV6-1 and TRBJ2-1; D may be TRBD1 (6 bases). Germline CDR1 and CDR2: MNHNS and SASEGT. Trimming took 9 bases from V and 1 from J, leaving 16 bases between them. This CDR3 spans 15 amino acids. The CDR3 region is CARPTGIRSYNEQFF. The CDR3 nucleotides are TGTGCCAGACCCACAGGGATAAGGTCCTACAATGAGCAGTTCTTC.

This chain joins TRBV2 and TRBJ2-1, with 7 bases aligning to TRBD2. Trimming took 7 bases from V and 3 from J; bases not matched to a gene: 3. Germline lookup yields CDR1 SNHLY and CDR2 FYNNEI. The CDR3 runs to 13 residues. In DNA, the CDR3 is TGTGCCAGCACGGGGGGAAACTACAATGAGCAGTTCTTC. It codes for CASTGGNYNEQFF.

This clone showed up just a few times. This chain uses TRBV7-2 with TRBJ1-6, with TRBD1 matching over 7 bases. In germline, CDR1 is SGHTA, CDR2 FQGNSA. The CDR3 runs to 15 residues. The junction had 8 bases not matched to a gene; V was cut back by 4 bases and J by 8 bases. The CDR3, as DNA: TGTGCCAGCAGCTACCGACAGGGTTTGGATTCACCCCTCCACTTT. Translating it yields CASSYRQGLDSPLHF.

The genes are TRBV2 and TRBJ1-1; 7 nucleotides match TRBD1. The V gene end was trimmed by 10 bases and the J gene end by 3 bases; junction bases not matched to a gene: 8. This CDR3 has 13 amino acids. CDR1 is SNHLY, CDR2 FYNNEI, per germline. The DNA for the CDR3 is TGTGCCACCCTCCAGGGGACAGACACTGAAGCTTTCTTT. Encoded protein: CATLQGTDTEAFF.

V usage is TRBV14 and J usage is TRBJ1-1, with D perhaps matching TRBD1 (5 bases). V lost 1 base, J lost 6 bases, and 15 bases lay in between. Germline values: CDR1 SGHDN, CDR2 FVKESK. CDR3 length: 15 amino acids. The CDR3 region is CASSQASAGLAEAFF. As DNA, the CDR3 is TGTGCCAGCAGCCAAGCGTCGGCAGGGTTGGCTGAAGCTTTCTTT.

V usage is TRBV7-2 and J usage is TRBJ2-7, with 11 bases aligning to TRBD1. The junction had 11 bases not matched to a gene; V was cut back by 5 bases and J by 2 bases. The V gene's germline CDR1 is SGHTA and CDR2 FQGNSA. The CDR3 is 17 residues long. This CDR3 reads CASSPSSWGQGAYEQYF. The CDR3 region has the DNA TGTGCCAGCAGCCCCTCATCGTGGGGACAGGGGGCCTACGAGCAGTACTTC.

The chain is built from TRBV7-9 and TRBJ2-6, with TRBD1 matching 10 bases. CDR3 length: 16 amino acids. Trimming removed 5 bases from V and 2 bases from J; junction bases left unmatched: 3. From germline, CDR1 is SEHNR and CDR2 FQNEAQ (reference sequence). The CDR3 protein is CASSKTGGAGANVLTF. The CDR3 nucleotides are TGTGCCAGCAGCAAGACAGGGGGCGCTGGGGCCAACGTCCTGACTTTC.

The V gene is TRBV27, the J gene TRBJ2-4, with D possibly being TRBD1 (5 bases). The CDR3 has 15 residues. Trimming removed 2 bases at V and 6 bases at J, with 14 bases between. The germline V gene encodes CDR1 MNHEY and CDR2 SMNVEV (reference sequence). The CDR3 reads CASSLRSRVGNIQYF. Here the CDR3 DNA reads TGTGCCAGCAGTTTACGTTCCAGGGTGGGAAACATTCAGTACTTC.

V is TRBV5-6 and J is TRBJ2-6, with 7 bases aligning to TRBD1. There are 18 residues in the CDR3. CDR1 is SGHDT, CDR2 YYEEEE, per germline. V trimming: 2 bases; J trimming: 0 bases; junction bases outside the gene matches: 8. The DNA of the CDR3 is TGTGCCAGCAGCTTCAGACAGGGTACGCACTCTGGGGCCAACGTCCTGACTTTC. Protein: CASSFRQGTHSGANVLTF.

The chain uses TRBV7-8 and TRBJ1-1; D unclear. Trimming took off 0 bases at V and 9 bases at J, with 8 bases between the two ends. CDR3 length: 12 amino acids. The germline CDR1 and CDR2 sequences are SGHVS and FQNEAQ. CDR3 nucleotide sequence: TGTGCCAGCAGCTTAGCCTACAGAAAAGCTTTCTTT. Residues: CASSLAYRKAFF.

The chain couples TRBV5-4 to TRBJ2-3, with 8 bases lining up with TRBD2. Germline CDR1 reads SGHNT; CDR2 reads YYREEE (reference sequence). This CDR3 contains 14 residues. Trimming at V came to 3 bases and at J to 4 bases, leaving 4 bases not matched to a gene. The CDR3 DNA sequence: TGTGCCAGCAGCTCAGAGCGGGGGTCAGATACGCAGTATTTT. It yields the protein CASSSERGSDTQYF.

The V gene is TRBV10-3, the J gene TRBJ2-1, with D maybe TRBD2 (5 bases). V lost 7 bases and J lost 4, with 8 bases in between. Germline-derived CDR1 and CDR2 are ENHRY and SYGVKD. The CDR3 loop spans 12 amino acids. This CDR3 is CAIKGEYNEQFF. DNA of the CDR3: TGTGCCATCAAGGGAGAATACAATGAGCAGTTCTTC.

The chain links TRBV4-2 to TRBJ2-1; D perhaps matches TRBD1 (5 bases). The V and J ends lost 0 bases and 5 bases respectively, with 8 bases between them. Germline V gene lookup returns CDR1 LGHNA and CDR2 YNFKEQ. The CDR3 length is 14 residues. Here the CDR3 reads CASSQDPGNNEQFF. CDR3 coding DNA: TGTGCCAGCAGCCAAGATCCAGGGAACAATGAGCAGTTCTTC.

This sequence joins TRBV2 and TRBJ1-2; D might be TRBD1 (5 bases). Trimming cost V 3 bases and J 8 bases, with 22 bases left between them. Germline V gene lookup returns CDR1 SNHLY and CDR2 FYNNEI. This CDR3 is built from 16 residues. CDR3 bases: TGTGCCAGCAGTGATTTAACCGGGGCGGGGCTGGACGGCTACACCTTC. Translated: CASSDLTGAGLDGYTF.